Shown below are 30 T cell receptor beta chains from a single sample sequenced in a study of blood T cell repertoires in COVID-19. Some clones are missing from TCRdb's copy, which holds only in-frame ones; the method was immunoSEQ multiplex PCR. The repertoire holds tens of thousands of clones, about four fifths seen once, with about 15% in the top ten. The source material was peripheral blood. The receptor set was obtained from a woman in her sixties or seventies with acute or convalescent COVID-19.

Only one count was recorded for this clone. The V gene is TRBV11-3, the J gene TRBJ1-1; maybe TRBD1 (5 bases). V dropped 6 bases and J dropped 3 bases, with 11 bases sitting between them. The germline V gene encodes CDR1 SGHNT and CDR2 YENEEA. CDR3 length: 13 residues. Here the CDR3 DNA reads TGTGCCAGCAGACTTCAGGGTGACACTGAAGCTTTCTTT. Amino acids: CASRLQGDTEAFF.

The genes are TRBV25-1 and TRBJ1-2; 7 nucleotides line up with TRBD1. Losses at the gene ends were 6 bases for V and 5 bases for J; bases not matched to a gene: 3. The CDR3 has 12 amino acids. In germline, CDR1 is MGHDK, CDR2 SYGVNS. The CDR3 sequence: CASSTTGYGYTF. The DNA for the CDR3 is TGTGCCAGCAGCACGACAGGGTATGGCTACACCTTC.

The chain recombines TRBV6-5 with TRBJ1-5, with a weak D call TRBD1 (5 bases). Trimming removed 0 bases from V and 4 bases from J, with 7 bases in between. This CDR3 comprises 14 residues. Per germline, CDR1 MNHEY and CDR2 SVGAGI. DNA for the CDR3: TGTGCCAGCAGTTACTCTCCAGGGAATCAGCCCCAGCATTTT. This sequence encodes CASSYSPGNQPQHF.

V usage is TRBV28 and J usage is TRBJ2-7; D is uncertain. Germline CDR1 is MDHEN and CDR2 is SYDVKM. V was pared by 2 bases and J by 6 bases, with 8 bases between. The CDR3 extends over 12 amino acids. The CDR3 sequence is CASSLLGGEQYF. The CDR3 DNA reads TGTGCCAGCAGTTTACTAGGTGGCGAGCAGTACTTC.

This chain joins TRBV10-2 and TRBJ1-1; D might be TRBD1 (5 bases). The CDR3 runs to 13 residues. Germline values: CDR1 WSHSY, CDR2 SAAADI. The V end lost 6 bases, the J end lost 1 base, and 9 bases lay between the germline ends. The DNA of the CDR3 is TGCGCCAGCAGGACAGACAGGAACACTGAAGCTTTCTTT. Translated, it gives CASRTDRNTEAFF.

The chain has TRBV7-8 and TRBJ1-1; D might be TRBD1 (6 bases). The V gene lost 5 bases and the J gene lost 5 bases, with 21 bases spanning the gap. CDR3 length: 16 residues. Looked up from germline, CDR1 is SGHVS and CDR2 is FQNEAQ. This CDR3 is CASSRETLTGRTEAFF. CDR3 coding DNA: TGTGCCAGCAGCCGAGAAACGTTGACAGGTAGGACTGAAGCTTTCTTT.

This sequence joins TRBV7-2 and TRBJ1-2; 11 positions agree with TRBD1. This CDR3 comprises 14 residues. CDR1 and CDR2 (germline): SGHTA, FQGNSA. After removal of 4 bases from V and 6 bases from J, the junction contained 4 bases not matched to a gene. CDR3 coding DNA: TGTGCCAGCAGCTCCGGGACAGGGGGTAATGGCTACACCTTC. This sequence encodes CASSSGTGGNGYTF. Variable domain in full (rest from reference TRBV7-2 and TRBJ1-2): GAGVSQSPSNKVTEKGKDVELRCDPISGHTALYWYRQSLGQGLEFLIYFQGNSAPDKSGLPSDRFSAERTGGSVSTLTIQRTQQEDSAVYLCASSSGTGGNGYTFGSGTRLTVV.

This chain connects TRBV28 to TRBJ2-5, with 10 bases matching TRBD1. The CDR3 is made up of 12 amino acids. Germline V lookup: CDR1 MDHEN, CDR2 SYDVKM. V shed 6 bases and J 5 bases; nucleotides not matched to a gene: 0. The DNA for the CDR3 is TGTGCCAGCAGGACAGGGGGCGAGACCCAGTACTTC. Amino acid sequence: CASRTGGETQYF.

The rearrangement links TRBV12-3 or TRBV12-4 to TRBJ1-2, with a weak D call TRBD1 (5 bases). There are 13 residues in the CDR3. V lost 4 bases, J lost 5 bases, and 11 bases lay in between. The CDR3 is CASSSPPGYGYTF. DNA of the CDR3: TGTGCCAGCAGTTCCCCCCCAGGGTATGGCTACACCTTC.

The chain has TRBV6-5 and TRBJ2-7; 8 positions match TRBD1. Germline V gene data show CDR1 as MNHEY and CDR2 as SVGAGI. The CDR3 runs 16 residues. With 4 bases clipped from V and 2 bases from J, the junction kept 10 bases outside the gene matches. CDR3 sequence (DNA): TGTGCCAGCAGTTCCCCAACGGGACAGGCTACCTACGAGCAGTACTTC. This codes for CASSSPTGQATYEQYF.

The chain uses TRBV25-1 and TRBJ1-1; D gene unclear. Deletions cut 4 bases from V and 1 base from J, with 10 bases between. Germline V CDR1 and CDR2: MGHDK, SYGVNS. The CDR3 consists of 14 residues. CDR3 in amino acids: CASSGALWNTEAFF. DNA for the CDR3: TGTGCCAGCAGTGGGGCCCTATGGAACACTGAAGCTTTCTTT.

Note on this clone: One end of the junction does not line up with germline, which may come from a read error. The rearrangement links TRBV7-7 to TRBJ1-3, with a weak D call TRBD1 (6 bases). CDR1 is SSHAT, CDR2 FNYEAQ, per germline (reference sequence). CDR3 length: 15 amino acids. CDR3 sequence (DNA): TGTGCTAGCAGCTTAGGAGGGGGTTTAAGAAACACCATATATTTT. Its protein is CASSLGGGLRNTIYF.

The J gene is TRBJ2-7, the V gene TRBV19; no clear D gene. Germline V gene data show CDR1 as LNHDA and CDR2 as SQIVND (reference sequence). The CDR3 runs to 13 residues. V was cut by 3 bases and J by 0 bases, with 6 bases left in between. CDR3 DNA sequence: TGTGCCAGTAGTATGCCCTACTCCTACGAGCAGTACTTC. Translation: CASSMPYSYEQYF.

Details on this clone: The germline gene is not matched at one end of the junction; a read error may be the cause. The J gene is TRBJ1-3, the V gene TRBV12-3 or TRBV12-4; D is possibly TRBD1 (5 bases). The length of the CDR3 is 8 residues. CDR3 amino acids: CASSVRQF. CDR3 bases: TGTGCCAGCAGCGTACGACAGTTT.

V usage is TRBV20-1 and J usage is TRBJ2-1; 10 bases fit TRBD2. The CDR3 extends over 14 amino acids. Germline CDR1 reads DFQATT; CDR2 reads SNEGSKA (reference sequence). The J segment lost 7 bases and the V segment lost 3 bases, leaving 6 bases of the junction unmatched. The CDR3 DNA sequence: TGCAGTGCTAGTAGAGCGGGGGGGCCGAATGAGCAGTTCTTC. Encoded protein: CSASRAGGPNEQFF.

The chain combines TRBV4-1 with TRBJ1-2; D might be TRBD1 (6 bases). The CDR3 contains 15 residues. V shed 5 bases and J shed 8 bases, with 21 bases lying between them. Germline values: CDR1 MGHRA, CDR2 YSYEKL. CDR3 nucleotides: TGCGCCAGCAGCACCACACCTCGACAGGCAGGCGGCTACACCTTC. Translating it yields CASSTTPRQAGGYTF.

This clone has just a few counts. The chain uses TRBV7-8 and TRBJ2-1; 7 bases line up with TRBD2. CDR1 is SGHVS and CDR2 is FQNEAQ in the germline V gene. The ends lost 3 bases at V and 9 bases at J; junction bases unmatched: 8. The CDR3 length is 14 residues. The CDR3 DNA sequence: TGTGCCAGCAGCTTGGGGGGGACTGATTCTGAGCAGTTCTTC. This sequence encodes CASSLGGTDSEQFF.

The chain carries TRBV19 and TRBJ1-1, with 7 bases aligning to TRBD1. This CDR3 region has 13 residues. The germline CDR1 and CDR2 sequences are LNHDA and SQIVND (reference sequence). Losses at the gene ends were 4 bases for V and 1 base for J; bases not matched to a gene: 0. As DNA, the CDR3 is TGTGCCAGTAGTACAGGGGGGAACACTGAAGCTTTCTTT. Its protein is CASSTGGNTEAFF. The variable domain in full, with the rest retrieved from reference TRBV19 and TRBJ1-1, is DGGITQSPKYLFRKEGQNVTLSCEQNLNHDAMYWYRQDPGQGLRLIYYSQIVNDFQKGDIAEGYSVSREKKESFPLTVTSAQKNPTAFYLCASSTGGNTEAFFGQGTRLTVV.

J is TRBJ2-1 and V is TRBV24-1; TRBD2 aligns across 8 bases. With 4 bases clipped from V and 8 bases from J, the junction kept 9 bases outside the gene matches. CDR3 length equals 15 residues. Germline V lookup: CDR1 KGHDR, CDR2 SFDVKD. CDR3 in DNA: TGTGCCACCAGTGACCCGGGACTAGGATCCGATGAGCAGTTCTTC. It yields the protein CATSDPGLGSDEQFF.

The chain has TRBV10-1 and TRBJ1-1; a weak D match, TRBD1 (6 bases). The CDR3 is 13 residues long. Germline CDR1 is WNHNN and CDR2 is SYGVQD (reference sequence). V was pared by 7 bases and J by 0 bases, with 9 bases between. CDR3 sequence: CASTGTLNTEAFF. CDR3 bases: TGCGCCAGCACCGGGACACTGAACACTGAAGCTTTCTTT.

The chain combines TRBV9 with TRBJ2-3, with 8 bases aligning to TRBD2. CDR3 length equals 16 residues. The germline CDR1 and CDR2 sequences are SGDLS and YYNGEE. V lost 2 bases to trimming and J lost 3 bases; unmatched junction nucleotides: 8. CDR3 residues: CASSVAAGGGTDTQYF. The CDR3 nucleotides are TGTGCCAGCAGCGTGGCCGCGGGGGGCGGGACAGATACGCAGTATTTT.

This clone was seen a single time. This chain connects TRBV5-1 to TRBJ2-1; 8 bases fit TRBD1. This CDR3 spans 15 amino acids. Trimming cost V 4 bases and J 3 bases; bases outside gene matches: 6. Germline lookup yields CDR1 SGHRS and CDR2 YFSETQ. CDR3 residues: CASSPRQGNYNEQFF. The CDR3 region has the DNA TGCGCCAGCAGCCCTCGACAGGGGAACTACAATGAGCAGTTCTTC.

This clone was found a few times. The chain couples TRBV7-3 to TRBJ1-1; 7 bases fit TRBD1. The V segment lost 5 bases and the J segment 4 bases; nucleotides outside the gene matches: 4. This CDR3 has 13 amino acids. Germline V gene lookup returns CDR1 SGHTA and CDR2 FQGTGA. This CDR3 reads CASSRTGLTEAFF. The CDR3 DNA reads TGTGCCAGCAGCAGGACAGGTCTCACTGAAGCTTTCTTT.

In its sample, this clone was seen a few times. The chain carries TRBV4-1 and TRBJ1-5; D might be TRBD1 (5 bases). CDR1 and CDR2 from the germline V gene are MGHRA and YSYEKL. The CDR3 has 16 amino acids. Trimming shortened V by 1 base and J by 7 bases, and 17 bases separated the two germline ends. The CDR3 region has the DNA TGCGCCAGCAGCCAAGCGGGGTCGGGGGGGAGGCAGCCCCAGCATTTT. Translated: CASSQAGSGGRQPQHF.

The rearrangement links TRBV6-1 to TRBJ2-7; tentative D call: TRBD1 (5 bases). CDR3 length equals 15 residues. Per germline, CDR1 MNHNS and CDR2 SASEGT. V lost 0 bases, J lost 7 bases, and 16 bases lay in between. CDR3 in DNA: TGTGCCAGCAGTGAAGCGTCCCAGGGAATTGGGGAGCAGTACTTC. Residues: CASSEASQGIGEQYF.

This clone occurred once. The chain employs TRBV9 and TRBJ1-6; a weak D match, TRBD1 (5 bases). The germline V gene has CDR1 SGDLS and CDR2 YYNGEE. Trimming removed 2 bases from V and 7 bases from J, with 10 bases in between. CDR3 size: 14 residues. The CDR3 DNA reads TGTGCCAGCAGCGTCCGACAGACCAATTCACCCCTCCACTTT. Protein sequence: CASSVRQTNSPLHF.

The chain carries TRBV7-6 and TRBJ2-5; TRBD1 aligns across 7 bases. This CDR3 is 14 amino acids long. The germline CDR1 and CDR2 sequences are SGHVS and FNYEAQ. The ends lost 5 bases at V and 2 bases at J; junction bases unmatched: 5. The CDR3 is CASSLRQGQETQYF. In DNA, the CDR3 is TGTGCCAGCAGCCTCCGACAGGGTCAAGAGACCCAGTACTTC.

This sequence joins TRBV6-9 and TRBJ1-6, with a possible D match to TRBD1 (5 bases). CDR1 MNHGY and CDR2 SVAAGI come from the germline V gene. V was pared by 6 bases and J by 18 bases, with 15 bases between. The CDR3 totals 11 residues. In DNA, the CDR3 is TGTGCCAGCAGACACCGGGACTTCGACCACTTT. Encoded protein: CASRHRDFDHF.

The rearrangement joins TRBV27 to TRBJ1-4; weak D call: TRBD1 (5 bases). The V end lost 6 bases, the J end lost 2 bases, and 7 bases lay between the germline ends. Germline V lookup: CDR1 MNHEY, CDR2 SMNVEV (reference sequence). This CDR3 is built from 13 residues. The CDR3 loop is CASRTVTNEKLFF. CDR3 DNA sequence: TGTGCCAGCAGGACAGTGACTAATGAAAAACTGTTTTTT.

The sample holds one count of this clone. V gene TRBV6-6 combines with J gene TRBJ1-1; unclear D gene. Germline lookup yields CDR1 MNHNY and CDR2 SVGAGI (reference sequence). The V and J ends lost 0 bases and 0 bases respectively, with 11 bases between them. There are 16 residues in the CDR3. CDR3 DNA sequence: TGTGCCAGCAGTTACTCGGAGCAGATTATGAACACTGAAGCTTTCTTT. Residues: CASSYSEQIMNTEAFF.